The 14 T cell receptor beta chains below were found in one sample sequenced in a study of T cell changes during pregnancy in multiple sclerosis. Sequenced by immunoSEQ multiplex PCR; TCRdb stores in-frame clones only, minus some. The sample shows some 64,000 clones, about 90% of them seen only once. The input for sequencing was peripheral blood, taken in the first trimester of pregnancy. These receptors were obtained from a female donor in good health, enrolled as a control in a pregnancy study.

The chain has TRBV5-1 and TRBJ2-2; D is undetermined. CDR3 size: 15 residues. The germline V gene encodes CDR1 SGHRS and CDR2 YFSETQ. The ends were cut back, 3 bases at V and 6 bases at J, with 15 bases in the middle. CDR3 loop: CASSSSSTFPGELFF. Here the CDR3 DNA reads TGCGCCAGCAGCTCGTCATCCACTTTCCCCGGGGAGCTGTTTTTT.

This chain uses TRBV7-3 with TRBJ2-5; TRBD2 matches 9 bases. The CDR3 runs 19 residues. The germline V gene has CDR1 SGHTA and CDR2 FQGTGA. Losses at the gene ends were 5 bases for V and 5 bases for J; bases not matched to a gene: 21. DNA for the CDR3: TGTGCCAGCAGCCCTCACCCATGGGGTGGCGGGGGGGCATCGGAGACCCAGTACTTC. Translated, it gives CASSPHPWGGGGASETQYF.

In this sample, this clone turned up once. The chain employs TRBV7-8 and TRBJ2-2; weak D call: TRBD1 (5 bases). The length of the CDR3 is 17 residues. CDR1 is SGHVS, CDR2 FQNEAQ, per germline. Between the trimmed V and J ends, which lost 5 bases and 0 bases, there was a span of 16 bases. DNA for the CDR3: TGTGCCAGCAGCCTAACCCTCGACAGACCGAACACCGGGGAGCTGTTTTTT. Translated, it gives CASSLTLDRPNTGELFF.

The chain couples TRBV2 to TRBJ2-1; tentative D call: TRBD2 (5 bases). CDR1 and CDR2 (germline): SNHLY, FYNNEI. With 2 bases removed from V and 7 bases from J, the gap between germline ends came to 12 bases. CDR3 length: 14 residues. CDR3 bases: TGTGCCAGCAGTGAAACGGGGTTCTTTAATGAGCAGTTCTTC. Its translation: CASSETGFFNEQFF.

This clone is labeled medium-sized. The chain combines TRBV4-3 with TRBJ1-2; the D gene is possibly TRBD1 (5 bases). The V end lost 0 bases, the J end lost 11 bases, and 13 bases lay between the germline ends. Germline values: CDR1 LGHNA, CDR2 YSLEER. The CDR3 totals 13 residues. CDR3 sequence (DNA): TGCGCCAGCAGCCAAGAAGGATATGGGGCTTACACCTTC. This encodes CASSQEGYGAYTF.

CDR3 DNA: TGTGCCAGCAGCTCCGTGGGGGCCCAAGAGACCCAGTACTTC. Translating gives CASSSVGAQETQYF. This rearrangement joins TRBV11-2 to TRBJ2-5; the D gene is possibly TRBD1 (6 bases). The V gene lost 4 bases and the J gene lost 1 base, with 10 bases spanning the gap. Germline CDR1 is SGHAT and CDR2 is FQNNGV. The CDR3 is made up of 14 amino acids. Combining the CDR3 with reference TRBV11-2 and TRBJ2-5 gives the whole variable domain EAGVAQSPRYKIIEKRQSVAFWCNPISGHATLYWYQQILGQGPKLLIQFQNNGVVDDSQLPKDRFSAERLKGVDSTLKIQPAKLEDSAVYLCASSSVGAQETQYFGPGTRLLVL.

The chain combines TRBV29-1 with TRBJ1-1, with D possibly being TRBD1 (5 bases). Trimming pared 4 bases from V and 0 bases from J, leaving 9 bases between. CDR1 is SQVTM, CDR2 ANQGSEA, per germline. The CDR3 length is 13 residues. The chain's CDR3 is CSVVRQMNTEAFF. CDR3 sequence (DNA): TGCAGCGTTGTCCGACAGATGAACACTGAAGCTTTCTTT.

This clone is a singleton in its sample. CDR3 sequence reads: CASSFSGFTEAFF. CDR3 DNA: TGTGCCAGCAGCTTCAGTGGCTTCACTGAAGCTTTCTTT. The chain recombines TRBV13 with TRBJ1-1; D call uncertain. The CDR3 covers 13 residues. The V and J ends lost 3 bases and 4 bases respectively, with 9 bases between them. The germline gives CDR1 PRHDT, CDR2 FYEKMQ (reference sequence).

The J gene is TRBJ1-4, the V gene TRBV5-1; no reliable D call. This CDR3 has 15 residues. V was shortened by 4 bases and J by 4 bases, with 14 bases between the two germline ends. Germline CDR1 is SGHRS and CDR2 is YFSETQ. The CDR3 spells CASSREVPVNEKLFF. The CDR3 region has the DNA TGCGCCAGCAGCCGAGAGGTACCGGTTAATGAAAAACTGTTTTTT.

The rearrangement joins TRBV4-3 to TRBJ1-1; tentatively, D is TRBD1 (6 bases). V was trimmed by 2 bases and J by 6 bases, leaving 19 bases between them. Germline V gene sequence: CDR1 LGHNA, CDR2 YSLEER. The CDR3 contains 16 residues. CDR3 DNA sequence: TGCGCCAGCAGCCAACGCGACAGGCTAAGAACATCTGAAGCTTTCTTT. Residues: CASSQRDRLRTSEAFF.

The gene calls are TRBV9 and TRBJ1-1; 8 bases are shared with TRBD1. Trimming removed 4 bases from V and 8 bases from J; junction bases left unmatched: 7. Germline V gives CDR1 SGDLS, CDR2 YYNGEE. The CDR3 has 13 residues. The CDR3 DNA reads TGTGCCAGCAGCCTCAGGGGGCAGGGAGAAGCTTTCTTT. Translation gives CASSLRGQGEAFF.

CDR3 DNA: TGTGCCAGCAGTCTGGAGGACAGTAACTATGGCTACACCTTC. Protein: CASSLEDSNYGYTF. The chain is built from TRBV6-1 and TRBJ1-2; D may be TRBD1 (6 bases). Germline assignment: CDR1 MNHNS and CDR2 SASEGT. Trimming removed 5 bases at V and 1 base at J, with 11 bases between. The CDR3 is 14 residues long.

The CDR3 DNA reads TGTGCCAGCAGCGTAGGAGCGAGAGCCGGAACTGAAGCTTTCTTT. It translates to CASSVGARAGTEAFF. The chain carries TRBV9 and TRBJ1-1; no firm D call. V was cut by 0 bases and J by 5 bases, with 14 bases left in between. Germline CDR1 is SGDLS and CDR2 is YYNGEE. The CDR3 spans 15 residues.

The chain joins TRBV7-2 to TRBJ2-1; a possible D gene is TRBD1 (6 bases). The germline V gene encodes CDR1 SGHTA and CDR2 FQGNSA. V was cut by 1 base and J by 4 bases, with 17 bases left in between. CDR3 size: 17 residues. CDR3 sequence reads: CASSLGASGGGYNEQFF. CDR3 DNA sequence: TGTGCCAGCAGCTTAGGGGCGTCTGGGGGCGGGTACAATGAGCAGTTCTTC.